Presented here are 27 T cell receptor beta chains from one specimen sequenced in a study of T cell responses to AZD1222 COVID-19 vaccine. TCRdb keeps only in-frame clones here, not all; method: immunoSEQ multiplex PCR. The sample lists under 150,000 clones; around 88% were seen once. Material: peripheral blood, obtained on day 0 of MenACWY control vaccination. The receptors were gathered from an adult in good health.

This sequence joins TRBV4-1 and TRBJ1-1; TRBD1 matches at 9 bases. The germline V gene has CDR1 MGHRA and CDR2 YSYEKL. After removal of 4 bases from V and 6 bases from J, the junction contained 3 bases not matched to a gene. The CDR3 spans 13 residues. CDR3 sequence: CASSLQGAPEAFF. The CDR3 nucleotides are TGCGCCAGCAGCCTACAGGGGGCGCCTGAAGCTTTCTTT.

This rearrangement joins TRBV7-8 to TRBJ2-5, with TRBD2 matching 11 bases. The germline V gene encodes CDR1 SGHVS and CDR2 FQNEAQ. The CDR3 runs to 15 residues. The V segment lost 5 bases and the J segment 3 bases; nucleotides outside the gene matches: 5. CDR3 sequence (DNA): TGTGCCAGCAGCACCGGGACTAGCGGTAAAGAGACCCAGTACTTC. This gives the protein CASSTGTSGKETQYF.

The CDR3 protein is CASNRGTSETNEQYF. The CDR3 DNA reads TGTGCCAGCAATCGCGGGACTAGCGAGACGAACGAGCAGTACTTC. The chain carries TRBV2 and TRBJ2-7; TRBD2 agrees at 10 bases. This CDR3 is built from 15 residues. Per the germline V gene, CDR1 is SNHLY and CDR2 is FYNNEI. The V segment lost 7 bases and the J segment 5 bases; nucleotides outside the gene matches: 11.

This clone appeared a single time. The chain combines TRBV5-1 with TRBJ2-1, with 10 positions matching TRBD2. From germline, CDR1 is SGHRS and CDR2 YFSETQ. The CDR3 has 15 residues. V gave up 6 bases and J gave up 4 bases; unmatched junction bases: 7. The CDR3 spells CASKPGLAVYNEQFF. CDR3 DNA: TGCGCCAGCAAGCCAGGACTAGCGGTATACAATGAGCAGTTCTTC.

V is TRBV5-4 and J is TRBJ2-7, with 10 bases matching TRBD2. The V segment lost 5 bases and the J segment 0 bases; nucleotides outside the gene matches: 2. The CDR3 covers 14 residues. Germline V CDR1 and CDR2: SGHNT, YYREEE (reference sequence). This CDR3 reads CASRPSGSSYEQYF. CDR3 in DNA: TGTGCCAGCAGACCTAGCGGGAGCTCCTACGAGCAGTACTTC.

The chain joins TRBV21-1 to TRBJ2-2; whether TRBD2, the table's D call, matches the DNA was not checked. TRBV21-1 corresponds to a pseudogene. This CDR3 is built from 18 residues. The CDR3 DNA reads TGTGCCAGAATTCCAAGGCGTCGACTAGCGGGAACTTGTGGGGAGCTGTTTTTT. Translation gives CARIPRRRLAGTCGELFF.

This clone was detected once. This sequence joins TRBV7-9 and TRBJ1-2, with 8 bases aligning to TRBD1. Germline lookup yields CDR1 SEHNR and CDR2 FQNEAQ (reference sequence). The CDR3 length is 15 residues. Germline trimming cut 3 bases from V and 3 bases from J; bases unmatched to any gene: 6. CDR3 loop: CASSFGTGGDYGYTF. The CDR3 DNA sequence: TGTGCCAGCAGCTTTGGGACAGGTGGCGACTATGGCTACACCTTC.

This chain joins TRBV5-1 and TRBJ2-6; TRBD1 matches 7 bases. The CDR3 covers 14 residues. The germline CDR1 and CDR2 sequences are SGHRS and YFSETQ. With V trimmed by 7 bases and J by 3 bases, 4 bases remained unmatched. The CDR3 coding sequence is TGCGCCAGCGGGTGGACAGGTGGGGCCAACGTCCTGACTTTC. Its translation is CASGWTGGANVLTF.

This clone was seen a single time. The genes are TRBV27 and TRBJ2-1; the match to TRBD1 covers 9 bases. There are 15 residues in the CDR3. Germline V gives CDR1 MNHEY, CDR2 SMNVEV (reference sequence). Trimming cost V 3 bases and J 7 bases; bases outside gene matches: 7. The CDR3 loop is CASSLGTGILNEQFF. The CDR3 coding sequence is TGTGCCAGCAGTTTGGGGACAGGGATCTTGAATGAGCAGTTCTTC.

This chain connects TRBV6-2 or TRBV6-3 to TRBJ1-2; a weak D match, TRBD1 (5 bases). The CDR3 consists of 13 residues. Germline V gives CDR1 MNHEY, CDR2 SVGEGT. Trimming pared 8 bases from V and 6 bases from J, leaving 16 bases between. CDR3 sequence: CASGPDEGNGYTF. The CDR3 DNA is TGTGCCAGCGGCCCGGACGAGGGGAATGGCTACACCTTC.

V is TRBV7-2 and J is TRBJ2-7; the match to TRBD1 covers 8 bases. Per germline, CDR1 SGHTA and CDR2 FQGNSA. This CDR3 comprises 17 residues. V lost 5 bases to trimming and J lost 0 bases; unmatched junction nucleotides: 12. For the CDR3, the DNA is TGTGCCAGCAGCCCCCGCAGGGGGCCAGGGTTCTCCTACGAGCAGTACTTC. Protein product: CASSPRRGPGFSYEQYF.

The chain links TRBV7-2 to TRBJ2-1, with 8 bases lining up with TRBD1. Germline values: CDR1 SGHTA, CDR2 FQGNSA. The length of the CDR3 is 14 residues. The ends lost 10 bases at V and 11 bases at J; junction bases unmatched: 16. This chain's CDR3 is CAITLTGAPLKQFF. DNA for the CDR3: TGTGCCATAACCTTGACAGGGGCCCCGTTGAAGCAGTTCTTC.

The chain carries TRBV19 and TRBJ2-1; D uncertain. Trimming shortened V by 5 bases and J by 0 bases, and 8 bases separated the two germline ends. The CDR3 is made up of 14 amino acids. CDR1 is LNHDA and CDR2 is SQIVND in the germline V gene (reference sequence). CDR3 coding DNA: TGTGCCAGTAGTCAACAGAGCTCCTACAATGAGCAGTTCTTC. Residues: CASSQQSSYNEQFF.

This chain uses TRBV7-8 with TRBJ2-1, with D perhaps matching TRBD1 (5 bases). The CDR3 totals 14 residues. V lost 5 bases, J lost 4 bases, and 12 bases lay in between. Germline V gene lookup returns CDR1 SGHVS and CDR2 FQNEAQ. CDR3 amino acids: CASSLDRIYNEQFF. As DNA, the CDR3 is TGTGCCAGCAGCCTAGACAGAATTTACAATGAGCAGTTCTTC.

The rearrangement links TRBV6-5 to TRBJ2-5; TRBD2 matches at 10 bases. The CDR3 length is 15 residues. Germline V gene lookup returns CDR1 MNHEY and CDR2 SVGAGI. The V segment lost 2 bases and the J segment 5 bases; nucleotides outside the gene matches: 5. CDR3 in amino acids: CASSYRLAGVETQYF. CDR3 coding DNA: TGTGCCAGCAGTTACAGGCTAGCGGGAGTGGAGACCCAGTACTTC.

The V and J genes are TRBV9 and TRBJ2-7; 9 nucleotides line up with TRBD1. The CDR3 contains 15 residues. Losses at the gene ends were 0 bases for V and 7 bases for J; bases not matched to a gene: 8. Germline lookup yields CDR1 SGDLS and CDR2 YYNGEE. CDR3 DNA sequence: TGTGCCAGCAGCGTAGCCGCCGGGACAGGGTTTGAGCAGTACTTC. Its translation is CASSVAAGTGFEQYF.

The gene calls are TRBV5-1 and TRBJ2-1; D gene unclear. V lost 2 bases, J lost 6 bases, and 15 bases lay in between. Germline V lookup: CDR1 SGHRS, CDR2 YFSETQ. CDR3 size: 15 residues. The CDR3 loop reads CASSFGGSLGNEQFF. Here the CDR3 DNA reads TGCGCCAGCAGCTTCGGTGGCAGTTTGGGCAATGAGCAGTTCTTC.

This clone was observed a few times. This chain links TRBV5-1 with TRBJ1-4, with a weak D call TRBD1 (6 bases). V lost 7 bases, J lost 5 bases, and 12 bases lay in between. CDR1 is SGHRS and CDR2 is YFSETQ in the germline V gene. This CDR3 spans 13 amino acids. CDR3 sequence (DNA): TGCGCCAGCCGACAGGACCCCAATGAAAAACTGTTTTTT. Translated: CASRQDPNEKLFF.

DNA for the CDR3: TGCGCCAGCAGCCAGTCAGGGGGGTACATGAACACTGAAGCTTTCTTT. The encoded protein is CASSQSGGYMNTEAFF. The rearrangement links TRBV5-1 to TRBJ1-1; 7 nucleotides match TRBD1. The length of the CDR3 is 16 residues. Unmatched junction bases numbered 9, after V lost 4 bases and J lost 0 bases. Per the germline V gene, CDR1 is SGHRS and CDR2 is YFSETQ.

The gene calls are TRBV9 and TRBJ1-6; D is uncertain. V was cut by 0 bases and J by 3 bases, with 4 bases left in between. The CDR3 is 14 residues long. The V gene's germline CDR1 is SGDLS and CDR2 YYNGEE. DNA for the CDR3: TGTGCCAGCAGCGTAGAGGACTATAATTCACCCCTCCACTTT. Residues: CASSVEDYNSPLHF.

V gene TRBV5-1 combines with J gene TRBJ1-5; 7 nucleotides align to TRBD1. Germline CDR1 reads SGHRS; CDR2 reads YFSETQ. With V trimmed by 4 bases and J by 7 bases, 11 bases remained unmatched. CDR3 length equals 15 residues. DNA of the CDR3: TGCGCCAGCAGCCCTATACCCGACAGGGACCAGCCCCAGCATTTT. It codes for CASSPIPDRDQPQHF. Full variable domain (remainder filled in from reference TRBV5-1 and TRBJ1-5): KAGVTQTPRYLIKTRGQQVTLSCSPISGHRSVSWYQQTPGQGLQFLFEYFSETQRNKGNFPGRFSGRQFSNSRSEMNVSTLELGDSALYLCASSPIPDRDQPQHFGDGTRLSIL.

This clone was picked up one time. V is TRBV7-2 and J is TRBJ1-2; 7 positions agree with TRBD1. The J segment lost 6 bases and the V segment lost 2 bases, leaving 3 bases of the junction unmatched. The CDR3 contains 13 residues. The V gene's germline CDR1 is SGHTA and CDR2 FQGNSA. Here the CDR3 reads CASSLRQGNGYTF. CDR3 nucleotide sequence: TGTGCCAGCAGCTTAAGACAGGGAAATGGCTACACCTTC.

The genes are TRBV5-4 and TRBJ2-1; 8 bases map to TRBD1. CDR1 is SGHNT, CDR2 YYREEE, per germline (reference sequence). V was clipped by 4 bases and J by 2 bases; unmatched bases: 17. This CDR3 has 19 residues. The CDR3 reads CASSTAGQGWTGTYNEQFF. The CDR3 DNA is TGTGCCAGCAGCACGGCGGGACAAGGGTGGACAGGGACCTACAATGAGCAGTTCTTC.

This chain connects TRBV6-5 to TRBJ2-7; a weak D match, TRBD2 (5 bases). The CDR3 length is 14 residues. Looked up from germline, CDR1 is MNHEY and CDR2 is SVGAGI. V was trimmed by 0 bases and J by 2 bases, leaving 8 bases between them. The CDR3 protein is CASSYSASPYEQYF. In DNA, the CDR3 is TGTGCCAGCAGTTACTCGGCTAGCCCCTACGAGCAGTACTTC.

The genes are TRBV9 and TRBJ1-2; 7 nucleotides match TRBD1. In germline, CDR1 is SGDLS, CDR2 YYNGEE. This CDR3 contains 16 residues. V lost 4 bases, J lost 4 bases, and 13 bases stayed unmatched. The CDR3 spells CASSTGQPLLSYGYTF. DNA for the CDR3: TGTGCCAGCAGCACGGGACAGCCCTTACTCAGCTATGGCTACACCTTC.

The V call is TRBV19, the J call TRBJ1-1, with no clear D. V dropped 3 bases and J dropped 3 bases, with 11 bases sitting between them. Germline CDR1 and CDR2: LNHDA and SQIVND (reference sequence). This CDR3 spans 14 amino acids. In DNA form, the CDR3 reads TGTGCCAGTAGTATTCGGCGTAGGGACACTGAAGCTTTCTTT. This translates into CASSIRRRDTEAFF.

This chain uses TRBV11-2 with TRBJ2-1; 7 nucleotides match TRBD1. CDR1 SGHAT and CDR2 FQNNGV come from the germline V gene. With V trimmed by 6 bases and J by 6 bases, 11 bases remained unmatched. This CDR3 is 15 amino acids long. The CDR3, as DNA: TGTGCCAGCAGTCCAGTAAAGGGGGCGGGCAATGAGCAGTTCTTC. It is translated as CASSPVKGAGNEQFF.